This TCR beta chain was recovered during a study of radiation and T cells in renal cell carcinoma (dated by TCRdb to 2018 to 2021). Looking at the study overall: The samples were drawn from a clinical trial, where primary renal cell carcinomas were treated with 15 Gy of stereotactic body radiation therapy and then removed by nephrectomy 4 weeks afterward. A total of approximately 53 samples underwent TCR beta sequencing, made up of some 26 tumors and roughly 27 peripheral blood samples. Across all 53 samples, 4 million or so unique CDR3 nucleotide sequences encoding some 2.6 million unique CDR3 amino acid sequences were identified. What the research found in general, with its limitations: An increase in top tumor clonotypes in blood was observed from baseline to 2 weeks post-radiation, followed by contraction by 4 weeks, which was taken to suggest transient expansion of tumor-resident clones. The single-armed trial design could not address effects of radiation dose or scheduling on the TCR repertoire. Tracking of blood repertoire dynamics stopped at about 27 days after treatment, with no follow-up past that point. Because no pretreatment tumor biopsies were available, whether clonotypes were present in the tumor at baseline could not be determined.

Counted from cysteine to phenylalanine, this CDR3 has 18 amino acids. Only the CDR3 part of the read is kept: 54 bases, read in frame from the first base. CDR1 and CDR2 (SGHNT, YYREEE) derive from the germline V gene (reference sequence). Remarks on this clone: What antigen it recognizes has not been identified. One base away there is no much larger clone; base qualities are not given.

Reading the label with the study, this specimen's time point is: blood 2 weeks post-SBRT. The treatment or condition label, as the study defines it: 15 Gy SBRT to primary tumor, nephrectomy 4 weeks later. To track tumor-enriched clonotypes, serial peripheral blood was sampled from radiation-treated patients at baseline and at 2 weeks and 4 weeks after SBRT. All patients had renal cell carcinoma with clear cell pathology. The QIAamp DNA Blood Mini Kit (Qiagen) was used to prepare genomic DNA for TCR sequencing. Only samples passing all quality control checks were included in the analyses. TCR beta libraries were generated from genomic DNA with the immunoSEQ kit, following the manufacturer's recommendations. To prepare libraries, a first multiplex PCR with proprietary primers was run, followed by a second PCR that added unique barcodes, and a bead cleanup was done after each round. Each sample batch included a kit-provided positive control reaction and a negative control reaction. The final libraries underwent checking on an Agilent 4200 TapeStation D1000 ScreenTape, volumetric pooling, and quantification by qPCR. An Illumina NextSeq500 fitted with a MidOutput 150-cycle cartridge performed the sequencing, running 156 Read1 cycles and 15 Index1 cycles with the kit's custom primers. The pooled library was loaded at 0.95 to 1 pM with about 20% PhiX control spiked in. The source study handled its data this way. The vendor-processed data were analyzed in R, and a clonotype was defined as all T cells that share the same CDR3 nucleotide sequence. In the clone abundance analyses, frequencies in each sample were normalized to that sample's 10,000 most abundant clones. Public T cell clones, which averaged fewer than five per sample, were removed prior to analysis. Tumor-enriched and baseline blood-enriched clonotypes were defined by at least a 32-fold difference in abundance between compartments. Clonotypes expanded or contracted between blood time points were identified with a beta-binomial differential abundance model. Similarity between tumor and blood repertoires was quantified using the Baroni-Urbani and Buser coefficient, and groups were compared with two-tailed Wilcoxon tests in R. What TCRdb holds here is the immuneACCESS table cut down to in-frame rearrangements. Part of the clones is not present; checked against another copy, under half of the missing clones reflect an unresolved V gene, and the others are unexplained. V and J calls and clone size are copied from that table; D and trimming were computed from the DNA. The sample table contains tens of thousands of clones; only one count was recorded for 80% of them. The ten largest clones represent 25% to 35% of the sample.

The chain is assembled from TRBV5-4 and TRBJ2-5, with 11 central nucleotides matching TRBD2. Gene TRBJ2-7 matches the end of the DNA better, so the J call may be wrong. Sample: blood, taken from a patient whose treatment included radiotherapy and nephrectomy. The origin of this receptor is a woman in her 70s with renal cell carcinoma. The nucleotide sequence reads TGTGCCAGCAGCTTGGCTAGCGGGAGGTCCTACAGCTCCTACGAGCAGTACTTC. Its product reads: CASSLASGRSYSSYEQYF.